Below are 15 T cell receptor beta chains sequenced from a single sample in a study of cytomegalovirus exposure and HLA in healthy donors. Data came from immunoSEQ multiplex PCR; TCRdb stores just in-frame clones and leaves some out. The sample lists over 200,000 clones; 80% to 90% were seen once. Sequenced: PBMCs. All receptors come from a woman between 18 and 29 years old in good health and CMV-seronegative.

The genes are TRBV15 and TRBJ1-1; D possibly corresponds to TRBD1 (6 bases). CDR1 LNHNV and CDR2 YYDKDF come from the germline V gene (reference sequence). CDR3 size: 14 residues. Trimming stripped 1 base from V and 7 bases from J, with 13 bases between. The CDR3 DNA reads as TGTGCCACCAGCAGAGGTGGCAGGGGACATGAAGCTTTCTTT. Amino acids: CATSRGGRGHEAFF.

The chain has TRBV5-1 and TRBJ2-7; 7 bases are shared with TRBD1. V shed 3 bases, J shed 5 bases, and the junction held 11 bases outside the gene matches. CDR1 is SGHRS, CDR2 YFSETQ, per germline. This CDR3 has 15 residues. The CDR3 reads CASSYRGWVDNEQYF. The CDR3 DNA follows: TGCGCCAGCAGCTACAGGGGTTGGGTGGACAACGAGCAGTACTTC.

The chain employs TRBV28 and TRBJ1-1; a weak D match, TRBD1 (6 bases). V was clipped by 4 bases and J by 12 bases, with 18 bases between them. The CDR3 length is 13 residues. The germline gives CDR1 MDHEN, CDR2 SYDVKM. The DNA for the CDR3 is TGTGCCAGCAGTTCCGGGCGGGTCAGGGGCCCTTTCTTT. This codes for CASSSGRVRGPFF. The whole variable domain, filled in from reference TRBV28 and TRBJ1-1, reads DVKVTQSSRYLVKRTGEKVFLECVQDMDHENMFWYRQDPGLGLRLIYFSYDVKMKEKGDIPEGYSVSREKKERFSLILESASTNQTSMYLCASSSGRVRGPFFGQGTRLTVV.

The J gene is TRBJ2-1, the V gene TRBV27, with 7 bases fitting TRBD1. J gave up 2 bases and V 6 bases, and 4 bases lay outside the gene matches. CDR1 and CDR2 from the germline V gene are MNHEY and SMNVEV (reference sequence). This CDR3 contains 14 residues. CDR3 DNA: TGTGCCAGCAGCAGGGACAGTCCCTACAATGAGCAGTTCTTC. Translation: CASSRDSPYNEQFF.

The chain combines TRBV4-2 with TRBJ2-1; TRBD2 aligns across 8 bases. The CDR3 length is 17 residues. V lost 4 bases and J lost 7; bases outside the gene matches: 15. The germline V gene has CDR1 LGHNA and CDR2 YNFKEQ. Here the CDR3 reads CASSPAPRGGRMNEQFF. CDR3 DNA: TGTGCCAGCAGCCCCGCACCGAGAGGCGGGAGGATGAATGAGCAGTTCTTC.

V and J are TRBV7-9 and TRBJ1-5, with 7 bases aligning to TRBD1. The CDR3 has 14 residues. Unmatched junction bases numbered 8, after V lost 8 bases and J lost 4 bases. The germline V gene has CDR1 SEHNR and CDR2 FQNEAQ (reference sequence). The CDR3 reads CASSLTGSNQPQHF. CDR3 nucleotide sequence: TGTGCCAGCTCCTTGACAGGGTCGAATCAGCCCCAGCATTTT.

The CDR3 spells CASSVGMRESNEQFF. In DNA, the CDR3 is TGTGCCAGCTCCGTAGGTATGCGGGAGAGCAATGAGCAGTTCTTC. This chain connects TRBV27 to TRBJ2-1; 7 bases line up with TRBD2. From germline, CDR1 is MNHEY and CDR2 SMNVEV (reference sequence). The length of the CDR3 is 15 residues. Losses at the gene ends were 8 bases for V and 6 bases for J; bases not matched to a gene: 13.

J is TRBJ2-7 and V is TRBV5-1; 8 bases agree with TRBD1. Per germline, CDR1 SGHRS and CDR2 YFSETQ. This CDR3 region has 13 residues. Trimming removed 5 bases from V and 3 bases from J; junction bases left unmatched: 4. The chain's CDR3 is CASSGQGLYEQYF. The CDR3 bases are TGCGCCAGCAGTGGACAGGGACTCTACGAGCAGTACTTC.

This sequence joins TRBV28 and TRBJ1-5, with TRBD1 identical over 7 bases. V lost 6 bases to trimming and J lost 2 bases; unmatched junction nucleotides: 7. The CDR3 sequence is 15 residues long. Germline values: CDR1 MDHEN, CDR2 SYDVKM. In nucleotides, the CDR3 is TGTGCCAGCAGCGAAATTACAGGGGGCAATCAGCCCCAGCATTTT. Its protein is CASSEITGGNQPQHF.

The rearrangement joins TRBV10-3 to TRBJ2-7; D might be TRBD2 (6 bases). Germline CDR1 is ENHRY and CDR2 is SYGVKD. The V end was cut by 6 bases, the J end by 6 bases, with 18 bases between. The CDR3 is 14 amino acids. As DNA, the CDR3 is TGTGCCATCAGCGGGACGGAGCGGCGGGGCGAGCAGTACTTC. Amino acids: CAISGTERRGEQYF.

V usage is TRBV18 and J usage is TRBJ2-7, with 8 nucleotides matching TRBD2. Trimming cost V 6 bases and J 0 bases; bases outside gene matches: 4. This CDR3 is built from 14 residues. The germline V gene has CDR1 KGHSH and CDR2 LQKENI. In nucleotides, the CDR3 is TGTGCCAGCTCGGAGACTAGCGACTCCTACGAGCAGTACTTC. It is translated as CASSETSDSYEQYF.

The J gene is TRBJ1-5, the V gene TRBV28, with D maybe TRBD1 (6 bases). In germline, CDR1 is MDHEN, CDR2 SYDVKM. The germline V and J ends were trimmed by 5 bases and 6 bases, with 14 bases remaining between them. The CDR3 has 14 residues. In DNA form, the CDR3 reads TGTGCCAGCAGTATCTCAGGGGTTGGTCAGCCCCAGCATTTT. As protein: CASSISGVGQPQHF.

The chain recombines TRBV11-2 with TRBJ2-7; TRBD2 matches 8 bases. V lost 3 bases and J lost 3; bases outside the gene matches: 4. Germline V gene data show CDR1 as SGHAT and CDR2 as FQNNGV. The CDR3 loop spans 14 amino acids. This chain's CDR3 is CASSFGGGIYEQYF. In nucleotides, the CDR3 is TGTGCCAGCAGCTTTGGCGGGGGGATCTACGAGCAGTACTTC.

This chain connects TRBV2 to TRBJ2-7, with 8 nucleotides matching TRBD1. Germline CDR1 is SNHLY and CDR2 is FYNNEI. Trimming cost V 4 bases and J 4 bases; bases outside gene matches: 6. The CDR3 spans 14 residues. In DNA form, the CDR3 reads TGTGCCAGCAGTGGGACAGGGAATATGTACGAGCAGTACTTC. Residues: CASSGTGNMYEQYF.

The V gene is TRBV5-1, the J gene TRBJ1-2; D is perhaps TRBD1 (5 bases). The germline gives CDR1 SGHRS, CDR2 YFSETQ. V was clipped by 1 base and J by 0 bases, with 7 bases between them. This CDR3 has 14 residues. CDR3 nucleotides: TGCGCCAGCAGCTTGACGACAGCTAACTATGGCTACACCTTC. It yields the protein CASSLTTANYGYTF. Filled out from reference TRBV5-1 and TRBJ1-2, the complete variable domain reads KAGVTQTPRYLIKTRGQQVTLSCSPISGHRSVSWYQQTPGQGLQFLFEYFSETQRNKGNFPGRFSGRQFSNSRSEMNVSTLELGDSALYLCASSLTTANYGYTFGSGTRLTVV.